Shown below are 28 T cell receptor beta chains from a single sample sequenced in a study of pediatric ulcerative colitis. Method: immunoSEQ multiplex PCR; TCRdb's copy keeps in-frame clones and lacks some. The sample lists approximately 60,000 clones; roughly nine tenths were seen once. The sequencing sample was made of blood. These receptor sequences come from a boy between 10 and 17 years old with severe ulcerative colitis.

This rearrangement joins TRBV29-1 to TRBJ2-2; 7 nucleotides align to TRBD1. V was clipped by 7 bases and J by 3 bases; unmatched bases: 5. The CDR3 has 13 residues. The germline V gene has CDR1 SQVTM and CDR2 ANQGSEA. CDR3 region: CSAQQGYTGELFF. The CDR3 coding sequence is TGCAGCGCCCAACAGGGGTACACCGGGGAGCTGTTTTTT.

DNA of the CDR3: TGTGCCAGTAGTCTACAGGGGCAAGAGACCCAGTACTTC. Amino acids: CASSLQGQETQYF. This chain connects TRBV19 to TRBJ2-5; 7 nucleotides line up with TRBD1. V trimming: 5 bases; J trimming: 2 bases; junction bases outside the gene matches: 2. The CDR3 has 13 amino acids. Germline-derived CDR1 and CDR2 are LNHDA and SQIVND (reference sequence).

The V call is TRBV10-3, the J call TRBJ1-1; D call uncertain. Trimming shortened V by 4 bases and J by 2 bases, and 5 bases separated the two germline ends. Looked up from germline, CDR1 is ENHRY and CDR2 is SYGVKD. The CDR3 loop spans 12 amino acids. The CDR3 nucleotides read TGTGCCATCAGTGGGGGTAACACTGAAGCTTTCTTT. Protein: CAISGGNTEAFF.

This clone has just one count. The chain links TRBV7-9 to TRBJ2-1; D remains unclear. Trimming took off 4 bases at V and 2 bases at J, with 18 bases between the two ends. Per the germline V gene, CDR1 is SEHNR and CDR2 is FQNEAQ (reference sequence). The CDR3 contains 17 residues. DNA of the CDR3: TGTGCCAGCAGCTCGACTGCCACGGAAACACCCTACAATGAGCAGTTCTTC. Its protein is CASSSTATETPYNEQFF.

The J gene is TRBJ1-4, the V gene TRBV19; unclear D gene. Per germline, CDR1 LNHDA and CDR2 SQIVND (reference sequence). Trimming removed 7 bases at V and 3 bases at J, with 9 bases between. CDR3 length equals 13 residues. CDR3: CASKLDSNEKLFF. CDR3 nucleotides: TGTGCCAGTAAATTGGACTCTAATGAAAAACTGTTTTTT.

The V gene is TRBV27, the J gene TRBJ1-4; 9 bases fit TRBD1. CDR1 is MNHEY, CDR2 SMNVEV, per germline (reference sequence). The CDR3 contains 15 residues. Trimming cost V 5 bases and J 8 bases; bases outside gene matches: 9. The CDR3 loop is CASSPTGGLGEKLFF. CDR3 coding DNA: TGTGCCAGCAGTCCGACAGGGGGGCTTGGGGAAAAACTGTTTTTT.

The gene calls are TRBV5-6 and TRBJ1-1, with D possibly TRBD1 on 5 matching bases. Trimming shortened V by 2 bases and J by 7 bases, and 27 bases separated the two germline ends. Germline CDR1 SGHDT, CDR2 YYEEEE. The CDR3 extends over 18 amino acids. CDR3 coding DNA: TGTGCCAGCAGCTTTTTCCAGACCCTCTTTACCACTGACAGTGAAGCTTTCTTT. Protein product: CASSFFQTLFTTDSEAFF.

The V and J genes are TRBV18 and TRBJ2-3; TRBD1 is a possible D gene (6 bases). V was cut by 2 bases and J by 1 base, with 7 bases left in between. In germline, CDR1 is KGHSH, CDR2 LQKENI. CDR3 length equals 14 residues. CDR3 in DNA: TGTGCCAGCTCACCAAGACAGGGCACAGATACGCAGTATTTT. Translated: CASSPRQGTDTQYF.

The genes are TRBV7-2 and TRBJ2-3; possibly TRBD2 for D (6 bases). This CDR3 has 14 residues. The V end was cut by 5 bases, the J end by 9 bases, with 18 bases between. Germline V CDR1 and CDR2: SGHTA, FQGNSA. The CDR3 region is CASSPPPGDETQYF. The CDR3 DNA follows: TGTGCCAGCAGCCCCCCCCCGGGAGATGAAACGCAGTATTTT. The full variable domain, its missing parts supplied by reference TRBV7-2 and TRBJ2-3, is GAGVSQSPSNKVTEKGKDVELRCDPISGHTALYWYRQSLGQGLEFLIYFQGNSAPDKSGLPSDRFSAERTGGSVSTLTIQRTQQEDSAVYLCASSPPPGDETQYFGPGTRLTVL.

V is TRBV7-2 and J is TRBJ2-7; no definite D call. Germline assignment: CDR1 SGHTA and CDR2 FQGNSA. V was trimmed by 4 bases and J by 5 bases, leaving 15 bases between them. This CDR3 spans 14 amino acids. The CDR3 DNA reads as TGTGCCAGCAGCTCCCTCACCCCCGACGACGAGCAGTACTTC. Its translation is CASSSLTPDDEQYF. Looking up the rest from reference TRBV7-2 and TRBJ2-7 gives the full variable domain: GAGVSQSPSNKVTEKGKDVELRCDPISGHTALYWYRQSLGQGLEFLIYFQGNSAPDKSGLPSDRFSAERTGGSVSTLTIQRTQQEDSAVYLCASSSLTPDDEQYFGPGTRLTVT.

This chain joins TRBV2 and TRBJ2-1; 10 bases match TRBD2. V trimming: 9 bases; J trimming: 8 bases; junction bases outside the gene matches: 7. CDR1 SNHLY and CDR2 FYNNEI come from the germline V gene. This CDR3 is 13 amino acids long. The CDR3 loop reads CARRLAGEDEQFF. For the CDR3, the DNA is TGTGCCAGAAGACTAGCGGGCGAGGATGAGCAGTTCTTC.

The J gene is TRBJ2-7, the V gene TRBV29-1; D perhaps matches TRBD1 (6 bases). The ends were cut back, 4 bases at V and 1 base at J, with 14 bases in the middle. This CDR3 region has 14 residues. Germline V lookup: CDR1 SQVTM, CDR2 ANQGSEA. CDR3 loop: CSVVPAGESYEQYF. CDR3 nucleotide sequence: TGCAGCGTTGTTCCAGCAGGGGAGTCCTACGAGCAGTACTTC.

The rearrangement uses TRBV6-5 and TRBJ2-7; 7 nucleotides line up with TRBD2. Trimming cost V 2 bases and J 3 bases; bases outside gene matches: 4. CDR1 MNHEY and CDR2 SVGAGI come from the germline V gene. This CDR3 comprises 14 residues. This CDR3 reads CASSYLGTIYEQYF. CDR3 coding DNA: TGTGCCAGCAGTTACCTTGGGACTATCTACGAGCAGTACTTC.

This chain connects TRBV19 to TRBJ1-1; maybe TRBD1 (5 bases). V was pared by 5 bases and J by 6 bases, with 13 bases between. Germline CDR1 is LNHDA and CDR2 is SQIVND (reference sequence). This CDR3 has 13 residues. This CDR3 reads CASSPGAGAEAFF. The CDR3 DNA is TGTGCCAGTAGTCCCGGGGCCGGGGCTGAAGCTTTCTTT. Full variable domain (outside the CDR3, taken from reference TRBV19 and TRBJ1-1): DGGITQSPKYLFRKEGQNVTLSCEQNLNHDAMYWYRQDPGQGLRLIYYSQIVNDFQKGDIAEGYSVSREKKESFPLTVTSAQKNPTAFYLCASSPGAGAEAFFGQGTRLTVV.

V and J are TRBV6-4 and TRBJ2-1, with 11 bases identical to TRBD2. The ends lost 7 bases at V and 10 bases at J; junction bases unmatched: 12. Germline CDR1 reads MRHNA; CDR2 reads SNTAGT. This CDR3 spans 15 amino acids. CDR3 sequence reads: CASTELAGGSKEQFF. The CDR3 nucleotides read TGTGCCAGCACGGAGCTAGCGGGAGGATCCAAGGAGCAGTTCTTC.

The genes are TRBV19 and TRBJ2-1; 8 nucleotides agree with TRBD2. V lost 7 bases and J lost 9; bases outside the gene matches: 14. This CDR3 spans 15 amino acids. Germline V gene lookup returns CDR1 LNHDA and CDR2 SQIVND (reference sequence). The CDR3 region has the DNA TGTGCCAGTAACCCGGGACTAGGGAATGGCGGTGAGCAGTTCTTC. The encoded protein is CASNPGLGNGGEQFF.

A single count supports this clone. The chain uses TRBV7-6 and TRBJ2-1; tentatively, D is TRBD2 (6 bases). V dropped 5 bases and J dropped 3 bases, with 14 bases sitting between them. CDR3 size: 15 residues. Germline values: CDR1 SGHVS, CDR2 FNYEAQ. This CDR3 is CASSRDLPHYNEQFF. CDR3 nucleotides: TGTGCCAGCAGCCGGGACTTACCTCACTACAATGAGCAGTTCTTC. The complete variable domain, with remaining parts taken from reference TRBV7-6 and TRBJ2-1, reads GAGVSQSPRYKVTKRGQDVALRCDPISGHVSLYWYRQALGQGPEFLTYFNYEAQQDKSGLPNDRFSAERPEGSISTLTIQRTEQRDSAMYRCASSRDLPHYNEQFFGPGTRLTVL.

The V call is TRBV15, the J call TRBJ1-5; D is unresolved. Germline CDR1 is LNHNV and CDR2 is YYDKDF (reference sequence). The CDR3 is made up of 15 amino acids. V dropped 3 bases and J dropped 4 bases, with 13 bases sitting between them. The CDR3: CATSSWAGSNQPQHF. CDR3 nucleotide sequence: TGTGCCACCAGCAGTTGGGCAGGATCGAATCAGCCCCAGCATTTT.

The chain couples TRBV2 to TRBJ1-5; TRBD1 might be the D (5 bases). Per germline, CDR1 SNHLY and CDR2 FYNNEI. V was clipped by 4 bases and J by 0 bases, with 10 bases between them. This CDR3 has 15 amino acids. The CDR3 sequence: CASSAQGFSNQPQHF. The DNA for the CDR3 is TGTGCCAGCAGTGCCCAGGGATTTAGCAATCAGCCCCAGCATTTT.

This chain connects TRBV5-6 to TRBJ2-7; no clear D gene. Germline CDR1 and CDR2: SGHDT and YYEEEE. There are 12 residues in the CDR3. The germline V and J ends were trimmed by 1 base and 0 bases, with 2 bases remaining between them. CDR3: CASSLLSYEQYF. The CDR3 DNA sequence: TGTGCCAGCAGCTTGCTCTCCTACGAGCAGTACTTC.

Only a few counts were recorded for this clone. The CDR3 sequence: CASSPSGTGLYRTEAFF. The CDR3 DNA is TGTGCCAGCAGTCCGTCCGGGACAGGGTTGTATCGAACTGAAGCTTTCTTT. The rearrangement uses TRBV25-1 and TRBJ1-1, with 9 bases lining up with TRBD1. Germline V gives CDR1 MGHDK, CDR2 SYGVNS. This CDR3 comprises 17 residues. The ends lost 5 bases at V and 5 bases at J; junction bases unmatched: 15.

This clone has just one count. A read error may account for a junction end that differs from germline. The V gene is TRBV25-1, the J gene TRBJ2-7; D remains unclear. The germline V gene encodes CDR1 MGHDK and CDR2 SYGVNS. The CDR3 runs to 10 residues. The CDR3 DNA reads as TGTGCCAGCGGGAACTACAAGCAGTACTTC. Its translation is CASGNYKQYF.

This chain uses TRBV5-5 with TRBJ2-5, with D possibly being TRBD2 (6 bases). Germline V CDR1 and CDR2: SGHKS, YYEKEE (reference sequence). V was cut by 2 bases and J by 2 bases, with 10 bases left in between. There are 14 residues in the CDR3. This CDR3 is CASSFGGKQETQYF. CDR3 nucleotides: TGTGCCAGCAGCTTTGGCGGGAAACAAGAGACCCAGTACTTC.

The chain carries TRBV25-1 and TRBJ2-1; TRBD2 is a possible D gene (5 bases). The CDR3 runs to 13 residues. V dropped 5 bases and J dropped 6 bases, with 11 bases sitting between them. In germline, CDR1 is MGHDK, CDR2 SYGVNS. CDR3 region: CASSLPGINEQFF. The CDR3 nucleotides read TGTGCCAGCAGTTTACCCGGGATCAATGAGCAGTTCTTC.

The chain employs TRBV6-5 and TRBJ2-3; 12 bases map to TRBD2. J lost 4 bases, V lost 6 bases, and 5 bases had no gene match. Germline assignment: CDR1 MNHEY and CDR2 SVGAGI. The CDR3 has 15 residues. The CDR3: CASSWTSGKSDTQYF. The CDR3 nucleotides are TGTGCCAGCAGCTGGACTAGCGGGAAATCAGATACGCAGTATTTT.

V and J are TRBV19 and TRBJ2-1, with D perhaps given as TRBD1 or TRBD2 (5 bases each). The CDR3 has 15 amino acids. V lost 3 bases and J 12 bases, leaving 21 bases between the germline ends. In germline, CDR1 is LNHDA, CDR2 SQIVND (reference sequence). The CDR3 is CASSIDGAGYEGQFF. The CDR3 nucleotides are TGTGCCAGTAGTATTGATGGGGCAGGGTATGAGGGGCAGTTCTTC.

The rearrangement links TRBV2 to TRBJ1-1, with D maybe TRBD1 (5 bases). Trimming removed 5 bases at V and 2 bases at J, with 12 bases between. CDR3 size: 14 residues. Germline V lookup: CDR1 SNHLY, CDR2 FYNNEI. This CDR3 is CASSFQGSNTEAFF. The CDR3 DNA reads TGTGCCAGCAGTTTCCAGGGAAGTAACACTGAAGCTTTCTTT.

V gene TRBV29-1 combines with J gene TRBJ2-5; no definite D call. Trimming pared 5 bases from V and 2 bases from J, leaving 9 bases between. The germline CDR1 and CDR2 sequences are SQVTM and ANQGSEA. The CDR3 runs to 12 residues. DNA for the CDR3: TGCAGCGTTTTTTCTGGGCAAGAGACCCAGTACTTC. This gives the protein CSVFSGQETQYF.